There are many counts of the clone carrying this T cell receptor (beta chain). Its antigen is not known. CDR1 and CDR2 (germline): SGDLS, YYNGEE. Trimming stripped 0 bases from V and 3 bases from J, with 7 bases between. The CDR3 contains 13 residues. A second PCR, run for about 7 to 11 cycles, used a sample-barcoded 5' primer plus a J-beta primer mix. MiXCR, applied by TCRdb to the 5' RACE reads, yields one record per CDR3 protein. This table has some 780,000 distinct CDR3 sequences, 56% appearing once. The sample originates from a study of blood T cells in healthy people across ages. Study details: About one barcoded beta molecule per two T cells was captured by template switching.

Study results and limitations: Expanded clonotype changes were possibly confounded by unknown donor CMV status. Bulk PBMC profiling left naive and antigen-experienced comparisons inconclusive.

J is TRBJ2-7 and V is TRBV9; D is unclear. Sequencing input: blood. The source is a man aged 40-49 years in good health. CDR3 sequence: CASSVERDYEQYF. For the CDR3, the DNA is TGTGCCAGCAGCGTAGAGCGAGACTACGAGCAGTACTTC.